The 18 T cell receptor beta chains reported below all come from one sample, sequenced in a study of blood T cell repertoires in COVID-19. The repertoire was sequenced with immunoSEQ multiplex PCR; TCRdb's copy has only in-frame clones and lacks some. The sample has approximately 300,000 clones; around 80% are singletons. The sequenced sample was peripheral blood. Every receptor here comes from a woman aged 45-65 years with acute or convalescent COVID-19.

This chain joins TRBV27 and TRBJ1-2; D gene unclear. V was cut by 0 bases and J by 8 bases, with 10 bases left in between. The CDR3 length is 13 residues. The V gene's germline CDR1 is MNHEY and CDR2 SMNVEV (reference sequence). The CDR3: CASSLSEGGGYTF. The DNA of the CDR3 is TGTGCCAGCAGTTTATCGGAAGGCGGCGGCTACACCTTC.

The V call is TRBV6-5, the J call TRBJ2-1, with a weak D call TRBD1 (6 bases). From germline, CDR1 is MNHEY and CDR2 SVGAGI. The CDR3 contains 14 residues. The V gene lost 0 bases and the J gene lost 10 bases, with 13 bases spanning the gap. CDR3 loop: CASSYSTARGEQFF. Here the CDR3 DNA reads TGTGCCAGCAGTTACTCGACAGCCAGGGGCGAGCAGTTCTTC.

This rearrangement joins TRBV21-1 to TRBJ1-2; the DNA was not compared with TRBD1, the D call given in the table. TRBV21-1 counts as a pseudogene. This CDR3 contains 12 residues. Here the CDR3 reads CASEQGHYGYTF. DNA for the CDR3: TGTGCCAGCGAACAGGGGCACTATGGCTACACCTTC.

The chain joins TRBV4-1 to TRBJ1-5; TRBD1 matches 9 bases. The CDR3 extends over 16 amino acids. Trimming at V came to 3 bases and at J to 5 bases, leaving 8 bases not matched to a gene. Germline lookup yields CDR1 MGHRA and CDR2 YSYEKL. This CDR3 reads CASSQGQGSGHQPQHF. For the CDR3, the DNA is TGCGCCAGCAGCCAGGGACAGGGTTCCGGACATCAGCCCCAGCATTTT.

The chain has TRBV5-5 and TRBJ1-2; D perhaps matches TRBD1 (6 bases). The V end was cut by 0 bases, the J end by 5 bases, with 14 bases between. CDR3 length equals 15 residues. Germline V gene sequence: CDR1 SGHKS, CDR2 YYEKEE (reference sequence). This CDR3 reads CASSLAGQPIYGYTF. CDR3 in DNA: TGTGCCAGCAGCTTGGCAGGACAGCCGATATATGGCTACACCTTC.

The J gene is TRBJ2-5, the V gene TRBV3-1 (or the pseudogene TRBV3-2); TRBD2 matches at 7 bases. The CDR3 contains 17 residues. Germline-derived CDR1 and CDR2 are LGHDT and YNNKEL (reference sequence). Trimming removed 3 bases from V and 2 bases from J; junction bases left unmatched: 12. The chain's CDR3 is CASSHSGRLGTQETQYF. In nucleotides, the CDR3 is TGTGCCAGCAGCCATAGCGGGCGACTCGGGACGCAAGAGACCCAGTACTTC.

The J gene is TRBJ1-1, the V gene TRBV9, with unresolved D. CDR1 is SGDLS and CDR2 is YYNGEE in the germline V gene. This CDR3 has 10 amino acids. V lost 2 bases and J 10 bases, leaving 6 bases between the germline ends. CDR3 region: CASSVGGAFF. The DNA for the CDR3 is TGTGCCAGCAGCGTCGGTGGAGCTTTCTTT. The full variable domain, with the rest looked up from reference TRBV9 and TRBJ1-1, is DSGVTQTPKHLITATGQRVTLRCSPRSGDLSVYWYQQSLDQGLQFLIQYYNGEERAKGNILERFSAQQFPDLHSELNLSSLELGDSALYFCASSVGGAFFGQGTRLTVV.

The J gene is TRBJ2-7, the V gene TRBV11-2; 7 bases are a match to TRBD1. This CDR3 comprises 18 residues. Germline V CDR1 and CDR2: SGHAT, FQNNGV. V lost 5 bases and J lost 0; bases outside the gene matches: 16. The CDR3 spells CASSKTVPSQGSSYEQYF. The DNA for the CDR3 is TGTGCCAGCAGCAAAACCGTTCCCTCACAGGGGAGCTCCTACGAGCAGTACTTC. The full variable domain, rest sourced from reference TRBV11-2 and TRBJ2-7, is EAGVAQSPRYKIIEKRQSVAFWCNPISGHATLYWYQQILGQGPKLLIQFQNNGVVDDSQLPKDRFSAERLKGVDSTLKIQPAKLEDSAVYLCASSKTVPSQGSSYEQYFGPGTRLTVT.

This clone was found a few times. The V gene is TRBV5-1, the J gene TRBJ1-1; tentatively, D is TRBD1 (5 bases). Germline CDR1 reads SGHRS; CDR2 reads YFSETQ. V was shortened by 4 bases and J by 1 base, with 11 bases between the two germline ends. CDR3 length: 14 amino acids. The CDR3 nucleotides read TGCGCCAGCAGCGCTGTCGGGGGGAACACTGAAGCTTTCTTT. This translates into CASSAVGGNTEAFF.

The J gene is TRBJ2-1, the V gene TRBV24-1; D remains ambiguous. Germline V gene data show CDR1 as KGHDR and CDR2 as SFDVKD. Trimming took 4 bases from V and 7 from J, leaving 7 bases between them. CDR3 length equals 12 residues. CDR3 sequence (DNA): TGTGCCACCAGTGACTGGAGAAATGAGCAGTTCTTC. It translates to CATSDWRNEQFF.

This clone was detected only once. This rearrangement joins TRBV2 to TRBJ1-2; no definite D call. V was shortened by 7 bases and J by 4 bases, with 13 bases between the two germline ends. This CDR3 is 13 amino acids long. Germline-derived CDR1 and CDR2 are SNHLY and FYNNEI. This CDR3 reads CASIPPPGYGYTF. Written as DNA, the CDR3 is TGTGCCAGCATACCCCCTCCCGGCTATGGCTACACCTTC.

This clone was counted a single time. J is TRBJ2-1 and V is TRBV25-1, with D maybe TRBD1 (6 bases). The V end was cut by 3 bases, the J end by 3 bases, with 21 bases between. The germline CDR1 and CDR2 sequences are MGHDK and SYGVNS. The CDR3 is 18 amino acids. CDR3 DNA: TGTGCCAGCAGTGACTCGCCTCGGGGACCAGGGGACTACAATGAGCAGTTCTTC. Its translation is CASSDSPRGPGDYNEQFF.

This sequence joins TRBV7-9 and TRBJ2-3; D perhaps matches TRBD1 (6 bases). Germline CDR1 SEHNR, CDR2 FQNEAQ (reference sequence). V shed 5 bases and J shed 10 bases, with 13 bases lying between them. This CDR3 spans 12 amino acids. CDR3 nucleotide sequence: TGTGCCAGCAGCGTACAGGGCACTGCGCAGTATTTT. Translation: CASSVQGTAQYF.

A single count supports this clone. The chain is built from TRBV7-9 and TRBJ1-1; 11 bases are shared with TRBD1. Germline assignment: CDR1 SEHNR and CDR2 FQNEAQ (reference sequence). This CDR3 has 16 residues. The V gene end was trimmed by 5 bases and the J gene end by 6 bases; junction bases not matched to a gene: 11. DNA for the CDR3: TGTGCCAGCAGCCGGGGACAGGGGGTAGGAGACTCTGAAGCTTTCTTT. It codes for CASSRGQGVGDSEAFF.

V gene TRBV5-4 combines with J gene TRBJ2-5, with TRBD2 identical over 13 bases. CDR3 length: 15 amino acids. The germline V gene encodes CDR1 SGHNT and CDR2 YYREEE (reference sequence). The V gene end was trimmed by 4 bases and the J gene end by 5 bases; junction bases not matched to a gene: 5. The CDR3 DNA follows: TGTGCCAGCAGCACCGGACTAGCGGGAGAGGAGACCCAGTACTTC. Translating it yields CASSTGLAGEETQYF.

The chain employs TRBV27 and TRBJ1-2, with D maybe TRBD1 (6 bases). Trimming left V 6 bases short and J 0 bases short, with 11 bases between. CDR1 and CDR2 (germline): MNHEY, SMNVEV (reference sequence). This CDR3 contains 14 residues. The CDR3 spells CASRGTSANYGYTF. CDR3 DNA: TGTGCCAGCAGGGGGACATCAGCTAACTATGGCTACACCTTC.

V usage is TRBV5-1 and J usage is TRBJ1-1, with 9 bases identical to TRBD1. Per germline, CDR1 SGHRS and CDR2 YFSETQ. The CDR3 covers 17 residues. Trimming took 3 bases from V and 3 from J; bases not matched to a gene: 12. CDR3 region: CASSYFRGQGMDTEAFF. In nucleotides, the CDR3 is TGCGCCAGCAGCTATTTTAGAGGACAGGGGATGGACACTGAAGCTTTCTTT.

The chain links TRBV15 to TRBJ2-1, with TRBD1 as a possible D gene (6 bases). The germline V gene encodes CDR1 LNHNV and CDR2 YYDKDF (reference sequence). V was cut by 2 bases and J by 3 bases, with 14 bases left in between. The CDR3 covers 16 residues. CDR3 protein: CATSRPAGAHYNEQFF. CDR3 nucleotides: TGTGCCACCAGCAGACCCGCAGGGGCTCACTACAATGAGCAGTTCTTC.